This TCR beta chain was obtained from a study of CD8 T cells in ankylosing spondylitis. The CDR3 sequence is 13 residues long. Unmatched junction bases numbered 1, after V lost 4 bases and J lost 5 bases. Germline V gives CDR1 SGHTA, CDR2 FQGTGA. Study-wide results and limits: Typical of ankylosing spondylitis blood, it appeared, was a TCR beta motif of eight highly homologous variants. Earlier authors reported some of these motif variants in reactive arthritis synovial fluid and blood.

Construction of TCR beta libraries was performed using quantitative 5'-RACE with molecular barcodes. TCRdb fed the 5' RACE reads into MiXCR, producing one record per CDR3 protein. The table lists about 27,000 distinct CDR3 sequences, 6.5% to 9.5% of them singletons, with around 30% in the top ten. With respect to this clonotype: No antigen is known for it.

The TCR was taken from a male donor with ankylosing spondylitis or in good health (not recorded which). The specimen was blood. This sequence joins TRBV7-3 and TRBJ2-1; 8 nucleotides align to TRBD1. The CDR3 bases are TGTGCCAGCAGCTCGGACAGGGACAATGAGCAGTTCTTC. Protein: CASSSDRDNEQFF.